Listed here are 8 T cell receptor delta chains from one sample, sequenced in a study of γδ T cells in repeated Plasmodium falciparum infection. Gammadelta T cells were flow-sorted from PBMC into Vgamma9/Vdelta2+ and Vdelta2-negative populations for bulk analysis. TCRdb re-called the multiplex PCR reads with CATT. The table has 75,000 to 95,000 delta-chain clones, 0.75% to 1% seen once. The sequencing input was gamma-delta T cells from blood. All receptors derive from a pool of human donors (malaria-infected and uninfected, not separated).

Comments on this clone: The protein recorded in TCRdb matches a much larger clone and deviates from this DNA's translation at residue 14, suggesting a read error; the protein here is obtained by translating the DNA. This chain uses TRDV1 with TRDJ1, with a weak D call TRDD3 (6 bases). Trimming shortened V by 0 bases and J by 2 bases, and 31 bases separated the two germline ends. Germline CDR1 TSWWSYY, CDR2 QGS. CDR3 length: 22 amino acids. The CDR3 nucleotides are TGTGCTCTTGGGGAACTAGGAGTCTTTTCTCGTACTGGGAGATACGCGACCGATAAACTCATCTTT. Its protein is CALGELGVFSRTGRYATDKLIF.

The table lists this clone with a few counts. TCRdb has a much larger clone's protein, which differs at residue 9 from the translation of this DNA, likely because of a read error; what is shown is the protein translated from the DNA. The rearrangement uses TRDV2 and TRDJ1, with D perhaps TRDD3 (5 bases). TCRdb gives no J gene; it was assigned here by matching the DNA to germline. V shed 0 bases and J shed 0 bases, with 22 bases lying between them. Germline CDR1 reads GEAIGNYY; CDR2 reads EKD. This CDR3 has 19 residues. CDR3 in DNA: TGTGCCTGTGACACCCCATGGGATGCTAAAGGCCCGTACACCGATAAACTCATCTTT. It specifies CACDTPWDAKGPYTDKLIF.

This clone has a handful of counts. Given a far larger clone just one base away, this is likely a sequencing read error. Within the sample, other DNA sequences also encode this same CDR3. The rearrangement links TRDV1 to TRDJ1; a weak D match, TRDD2 (6 bases). The J gene is absent in TCRdb and was assigned here via DNA matching to germline. Germline CDR1 is TSWWSYY and CDR2 is QGS. The CDR3 runs to 18 residues. Trimming left V 5 bases short and J 0 bases short, with 22 bases between. CDR3 nucleotides: TGTGCTCTTGGGAACCTTCCCACGAAGTCTACGTACACCGATAAACTCATCTTT. Translated, it gives CALGNLPTKSTYTDKLIF.

This clone was seen a handful of times. The protein given by TCRdb reflects a much larger clone and differs at residue 7 from this DNA's translation, likely from a read error; the protein shown is the DNA's translation. The gene calls are TRDV1 and TRDJ1, with D unclear. Germline CDR1 is TSWWSYY and CDR2 is QGS. V was cut by 0 bases and J by 8 bases, with 19 bases left in between. There are 16 residues in the CDR3. CDR3 sequence (DNA): TGTGCTCTTGGGGAACTGCCGATTTCCCAAGCGGGGAAACTCATCTTT. It encodes CALGELPISQAGKLIF.

The sample holds a few counts of this clone. Since a far larger clone is one base different, this is likely a read error. Distinct nucleotide sequences in the sample also encode this CDR3. The J gene is TRDJ1, the V gene TRDV1; possible D gene TRDD2, 5 bases. No J segment appears in TCRdb, so it was assigned here by matching the sequence to germline. The CDR3 sequence is 19 residues long. Per germline, CDR1 TSWWSYY and CDR2 QGS. V lost 4 bases and J 3 bases, leaving 27 bases between the germline ends. CDR3 sequence (DNA): TGTGCTCTTGGGGCCCCCCCCCCTCCCGGTCCTTCGTACGCCGATAAACTCATCTTT. It codes for CALGAPPPPGPSYADKLIF.

There are a few counts of this clone. The protein recorded in TCRdb matches a much larger clone and deviates from this DNA's translation at residue 8, suggesting a read error; the protein here is obtained by translating the DNA. The gene calls are TRDV2 and TRDJ1; maybe TRDD3 (5 bases). The V gene lost 1 base and the J gene lost 3 bases, with 26 bases spanning the gap. The CDR3 has 19 residues. Germline V gives CDR1 GEAIGNYY, CDR2 EKD. CDR3 amino acids: CACDTVPVSGAPDPDKLIF. The CDR3 region has the DNA TGTGCCTGTGACACGGTCCCCGTCAGTGGGGCCCCGGACCCCGATAAACTCATCTTT.

With regard to this clone: TCRdb records a much larger clone's protein for this DNA, with a difference at residue 5 that likely arises from a read error; the protein given is the translation of the DNA. This chain joins TRDV1 and TRDJ1; TRDD2 might be the D (5 bases). TCRdb is silent on the J gene; assignment here came from matching the DNA to germline. Trimming left V 1 base short and J 6 bases short, with 18 bases between. The CDR3 loop spans 16 amino acids. CDR1 is TSWWSYY, CDR2 QGS, per germline. The CDR3 DNA is TGTGCTCTTGGGGAACCGGGCGGGAACTTCCCCCATAAACTCATCTTT. This gives the protein CALGEPGGNFPHKLIF.

This clone has more than one count but fewer than ten. A far larger clone lies a single base away; this is likely a read error. The identical CDR3 is also encoded by other nucleotide sequences in the sample. V and J are TRDV2 and TRDJ1, with D maybe TRDD3 (5 bases). TCRdb leaves out the J gene; it was filled in here by matching the DNA to germline. CDR3 length: 18 amino acids. Germline V lookup: CDR1 GEAIGNYY, CDR2 EKD. Trimming shortened V by 1 base and J by 5 bases, and 25 bases separated the two germline ends. For the CDR3, the DNA is TGTGCCTGTGACACGGTAGGAGGTGTGCAAGGATATCCAGATAAACTCATCTTT. Translated, it gives CACDTVGGVQGYPDKLIF.